Presented here are 32 T cell receptor beta chains from one specimen sequenced in a study of PD-1 blockade in classical Hodgkin lymphoma. Exposure to brentuximab vedotin varied, and each patient had relapsed following autologous stem cell transplantation. This table comes from immunoSEQ multiplex PCR, and its TCRdb copy is limited to in-frame clones, with some not included. The table includes roughly 26,000 clones, 85% to 90% detected once. The sample in question was peripheral blood mononuclear cells (PBMCs), obtained at baseline. The receptors shown here come from a human donor with classical Hodgkin lymphoma.

This chain links TRBV7-2 with TRBJ1-4; weak D call: TRBD1 (6 bases). V lost 2 bases, J lost 7 bases, and 20 bases lay in between. The CDR3 is 17 residues long. The V gene's germline CDR1 is SGHTA and CDR2 FQGNSA. The CDR3 region has the DNA TGTGCCAGCAGCTTACTCCGTGGCAGGGGCACGAGTGAAAAACTGTTTTTT. Translating gives CASSLLRGRGTSEKLFF.

The chain recombines TRBV5-1 with TRBJ1-1; no clear D gene. V gave up 1 base and J gave up 0 bases, with 10 bases separating them. The CDR3 is 15 residues long. In germline, CDR1 is SGHRS, CDR2 YFSETQ. CDR3 coding DNA: TGCGCCAGCAGCTTGTCGGCAGAGTTGAACACTGAAGCTTTCTTT. Its protein is CASSLSAELNTEAFF.

This chain connects TRBV7-9 to TRBJ1-1; 7 nucleotides match TRBD1. With 4 bases clipped from V and 1 base from J, the junction kept 9 bases outside the gene matches. Germline assignment: CDR1 SEHNR and CDR2 FQNEAQ (reference sequence). The CDR3 totals 16 residues. CDR3 in DNA: TGTGCCAGCAGCTCGACAGGGCGGAATAGGAACACTGAAGCTTTCTTT. Translated: CASSSTGRNRNTEAFF.

The gene calls are TRBV5-1 and TRBJ1-2, with TRBD1 identical over 7 bases. The V gene's germline CDR1 is SGHRS and CDR2 YFSETQ. The V segment lost 0 bases and the J segment 0 bases; nucleotides outside the gene matches: 2. The CDR3 has 15 amino acids. This CDR3 reads CASSLVTGANYGYTF. CDR3 DNA sequence: TGCGCCAGCAGCTTGGTCACAGGGGCTAACTATGGCTACACCTTC. The full variable domain, with the rest looked up from reference TRBV5-1 and TRBJ1-2, is KAGVTQTPRYLIKTRGQQVTLSCSPISGHRSVSWYQQTPGQGLQFLFEYFSETQRNKGNFPGRFSGRQFSNSRSEMNVSTLELGDSALYLCASSLVTGANYGYTFGSGTRLTVV.

This clone was detected only a few times. J is TRBJ2-7 and V is TRBV10-3; TRBD1 aligns across 10 bases. The CDR3 spans 14 residues. With V trimmed by 6 bases and J by 4 bases, 6 bases remained unmatched. Germline V gene lookup returns CDR1 ENHRY and CDR2 SYGVKD. DNA of the CDR3: TGTGCCATCAGCTCGGACAGGGGGAGGTACGAGCAGTACTTC. This translates into CAISSDRGRYEQYF.

As for this clone: Other DNA sequences in the same sample also yield this CDR3. This rearrangement joins TRBV5-1 to TRBJ2-1; D is perhaps TRBD1 (6 bases). Germline V gene lookup returns CDR1 SGHRS and CDR2 YFSETQ. CDR3 size: 13 residues. Trimming shortened V by 2 bases and J by 4 bases, and 7 bases separated the two germline ends. CDR3 loop: CASSLQGYNEQFF. The DNA of the CDR3 is TGCGCCAGCAGCTTACAGGGTTACAATGAGCAGTTCTTC.

The V call is TRBV4-2, the J call TRBJ1-4; TRBD1 agrees at 9 bases. V dropped 5 bases and J dropped 8; count of bases not matched to a gene: 9. Germline lookup yields CDR1 LGHNA and CDR2 YNFKEQ. The CDR3 is 15 amino acids. DNA of the CDR3: TGTGCCAGCAGCTCCCGACAGGGGGTATCAGAAAAACTGTTTTTT. This sequence encodes CASSSRQGVSEKLFF.

The CDR3 reads CASSSNRGLGYNEQFF. In DNA form, the CDR3 reads TGTGCCAGCAGCTCGAACAGGGGGCTGGGGTACAATGAGCAGTTCTTC. The V gene is TRBV7-2, the J gene TRBJ2-1; the match to TRBD1 covers 9 bases. CDR3 length equals 16 residues. Unmatched junction bases numbered 8, after V lost 4 bases and J lost 4 bases. Germline V gene lookup returns CDR1 SGHTA and CDR2 FQGNSA.

This clone has only a few counts. This chain joins TRBV7-9 and TRBJ2-1; D remains unclear. This CDR3 has 12 amino acids. V lost 6 bases to trimming and J lost 9 bases, with 12 bases between them. CDR1 is SEHNR, CDR2 FQNEAQ, per germline (reference sequence). CDR3 in amino acids: CASRLADTEQFF. The CDR3 bases are TGTGCCAGCAGACTGGCGGATACTGAGCAGTTCTTC. The variable domain in full, completed from reference TRBV7-9 and TRBJ2-1, reads DTGVSQNPRHKITKRGQNVTFRCDPISEHNRLYWYRQTLGQGPEFLTYFQNEAQLEKSRLLSDRFSAERPKGSFSTLEIQRTEQGDSAMYLCASRLADTEQFFGPGTRLTVL.

V usage is TRBV4-2 and J usage is TRBJ2-2, with a weak D call TRBD2 (5 bases). The germline gives CDR1 LGHNA, CDR2 YNFKEQ. The CDR3 loop spans 17 amino acids. V was clipped by 4 bases and J by 3 bases, with 18 bases between them. In DNA, the CDR3 is TGTGCCAGCAGCCCACCGGGGAAAACAGTAGACACCGGGGAGCTGTTTTTT. Translated: CASSPPGKTVDTGELFF.

The chain uses TRBV7-9 and TRBJ1-3, with D perhaps matching TRBD1 (6 bases). The germline V gene has CDR1 SEHNR and CDR2 FQNEAQ (reference sequence). V lost 5 bases and J lost 0, with 20 bases in between. The CDR3 is made up of 18 amino acids. The CDR3 DNA reads TGTGCCAGCAGCGAAGCCTCCTGGGACACCTACTCTGGAAACACCATATATTTT. Translating it yields CASSEASWDTYSGNTIYF.

CDR3 sequence reads: CASSLETPPSEQYF. The DNA for the CDR3 is TGCGCCAGCAGCTTGGAGACACCGCCGAGTGAGCAGTACTTC. The V call is TRBV5-1, the J call TRBJ2-5; D is unclear. Germline CDR1 reads SGHRS; CDR2 reads YFSETQ. V dropped 0 bases and J dropped 11 bases, with 17 bases sitting between them. The CDR3 extends over 14 amino acids.

The rearrangement uses TRBV5-1 and TRBJ2-3; 7 nucleotides align to TRBD1. The CDR3 is 15 residues long. V was clipped by 4 bases and J by 2 bases; unmatched bases: 7. Germline CDR1 is SGHRS and CDR2 is YFSETQ. The CDR3, as DNA: TGCGCCAGCAGCACAGTGGGACAGCCCACAGATACGCAGTATTTT. Translated: CASSTVGQPTDTQYF.

The chain is built from TRBV5-5 and TRBJ1-5, with 9 bases fitting TRBD1. CDR3 length: 19 amino acids. Per the germline V gene, CDR1 is SGHKS and CDR2 is YYEKEE (reference sequence). V trimming: 0 bases; J trimming: 0 bases; junction bases outside the gene matches: 10. CDR3 in amino acids: CASSLGQGQGFGSNQPQHF. The CDR3 DNA follows: TGTGCCAGCAGCTTGGGACAGGGACAGGGTTTCGGTAGCAATCAGCCCCAGCATTTT.

The rearrangement joins TRBV2 to TRBJ2-1, with 9 positions matching TRBD2. This CDR3 has 15 amino acids. Germline trimming cut 10 bases from V and 8 bases from J; bases unmatched to any gene: 15. Germline V CDR1 and CDR2: SNHLY, FYNNEI. Written as DNA, the CDR3 is TGTGCCACGGCCGTGGGCGGGGGGGCAGTTTATGAGCAGTTCTTC. Protein sequence: CATAVGGGAVYEQFF.

V usage is TRBV4-1 and J usage is TRBJ2-5; 10 bases are shared with TRBD2. Per the germline V gene, CDR1 is MGHRA and CDR2 is YSYEKL. This CDR3 has 19 residues. V dropped 1 base and J dropped 3; count of bases not matched to a gene: 14. The CDR3 sequence: CASSQVVLAGASGKETQYF. As DNA, the CDR3 is TGCGCCAGCAGCCAAGTTGTCCTAGCGGGGGCGTCAGGAAAAGAGACCCAGTACTTC.

The V gene is TRBV7-2, the J gene TRBJ2-1, with TRBD1 matching over 7 bases. The CDR3 contains 15 residues. Trimming took 3 bases from V and 4 from J; bases not matched to a gene: 6. Germline assignment: CDR1 SGHTA and CDR2 FQGNSA. As DNA, the CDR3 is TGTGCCAGCAGCTTGACGGCGACAGGGTACAATGAGCAGTTCTTC. It codes for CASSLTATGYNEQFF.

V usage is TRBV6-6 and J usage is TRBJ2-7; either TRBD1 or TRBD2 may supply D (5 bases each). This CDR3 contains 14 residues. The V and J ends lost 6 bases and 5 bases respectively, with 17 bases between them. Looked up from germline, CDR1 is MNHNY and CDR2 is SVGAGI (reference sequence). CDR3 in amino acids: CASRQGPSHHEQYF. The CDR3 DNA reads as TGTGCCAGCAGGCAGGGACCGAGTCACCACGAGCAGTACTTC.

The chain joins TRBV5-6 to TRBJ2-5; D remains unclear. CDR1 and CDR2 from the germline V gene are SGHDT and YYEEEE. There are 14 residues in the CDR3. Trimming took off 0 bases at V and 1 base at J, with 7 bases between the two ends. CDR3 coding DNA: TGTGCCAGCAGCTTGGAGTCCTTCCAAGAGACCCAGTACTTC. Translation: CASSLESFQETQYF.

This rearrangement joins TRBV5-5 to TRBJ2-5; TRBD1 aligns across 9 bases. V lost 0 bases to trimming and J lost 4 bases; unmatched junction nucleotides: 4. The length of the CDR3 is 15 residues. Looked up from germline, CDR1 is SGHKS and CDR2 is YYEKEE (reference sequence). CDR3 region: CASSLDGTGIETQYF. In DNA, the CDR3 is TGTGCCAGCAGCTTGGATGGGACAGGGATAGAGACCCAGTACTTC.

The chain couples TRBV6-5 to TRBJ1-2; TRBD1 matches 8 bases. This CDR3 spans 16 amino acids. V shed 4 bases and J 13 bases; nucleotides not matched to a gene: 20. CDR1 and CDR2 (germline): MNHEY, SVGAGI. CDR3 sequence reads: CASSSATDRVLARGTF. In nucleotides, the CDR3 is TGTGCCAGCAGTTCCGCCACGGACAGGGTCCTTGCCCGGGGCACCTTC.

The V call is TRBV4-1, the J call TRBJ2-3; TRBD2 matches 12 bases. Losses at the gene ends were 4 bases for V and 0 bases for J; bases not matched to a gene: 8. This CDR3 spans 18 amino acids. The germline V gene encodes CDR1 MGHRA and CDR2 YSYEKL. CDR3: CASSPRTSGVLSTDTQYF. The CDR3 DNA follows: TGCGCCAGCAGCCCACGGACTAGCGGGGTCCTGAGCACAGATACGCAGTATTTT.

The J gene is TRBJ1-6, the V gene TRBV6-6, with 7 bases that match TRBD1. The V and J ends lost 4 bases and 5 bases, in that order; junction bases with no gene match: 5. CDR3 size: 15 residues. Germline V gives CDR1 MNHNY, CDR2 SVGAGI (reference sequence). This chain's CDR3 is CASSLQGTNNSPLHF. CDR3 coding DNA: TGTGCCAGCAGTTTACAGGGGACCAATAATTCACCCCTCCACTTT.

The chain uses TRBV7-8 and TRBJ1-1; possibly TRBD1 for D (5 bases). The CDR3 contains 15 residues. The V end was cut by 2 bases, the J end by 0 bases, with 10 bases between. From germline, CDR1 is SGHVS and CDR2 FQNEAQ. CDR3 in amino acids: CASSLSLGLNTEAFF. The DNA of the CDR3 is TGTGCCAGCAGCTTATCCTTGGGGCTGAACACTGAAGCTTTCTTT.

This chain connects TRBV5-5 to TRBJ2-5; 8 bases map to TRBD1. CDR1 is SGHKS and CDR2 is YYEKEE in the germline V gene (reference sequence). The ends lost 4 bases at V and 2 bases at J; junction bases unmatched: 7. The CDR3 is made up of 15 amino acids. CDR3 sequence: CASSLGTGQQETQYF. The CDR3, as DNA: TGTGCCAGCAGCCTAGGGACAGGTCAACAAGAGACCCAGTACTTC.

This sequence joins TRBV6-5 and TRBJ1-2, with 8 bases identical to TRBD1. This CDR3 has 14 residues. Germline assignment: CDR1 MNHEY and CDR2 SVGAGI. V trimming: 6 bases; J trimming: 4 bases; junction bases outside the gene matches: 7. The chain's CDR3 is CASRKQGASYGYTF. CDR3 nucleotides: TGTGCCAGCAGAAAGCAGGGGGCGAGCTATGGCTACACCTTC.

The chain links TRBV14 to TRBJ2-3, with 7 bases fitting TRBD1. The germline gives CDR1 SGHDN, CDR2 FVKESK. The CDR3 length is 14 residues. Germline trimming cut 3 bases from V and 3 bases from J; bases unmatched to any gene: 3. CDR3 loop: CASSHLQGTDTQYF. CDR3 in DNA: TGTGCCAGCAGCCATCTACAGGGGACAGATACGCAGTATTTT.

The V gene is TRBV4-3, the J gene TRBJ1-2, with 9 nucleotides matching TRBD1. V dropped 5 bases and J dropped 4; count of bases not matched to a gene: 8. This CDR3 has 15 residues. Germline V gene sequence: CDR1 LGHNA, CDR2 YSLEER. The CDR3 DNA sequence: TGCGCCAGCAGCTCGCGGACAGGGGCCCCCTATGGCTACACCTTC. This translates into CASSSRTGAPYGYTF.

The chain is built from TRBV6-5 and TRBJ2-1; TRBD2 is a possible D gene (7 bases). Looked up from germline, CDR1 is MNHEY and CDR2 is SVGAGI. CDR3 length: 15 amino acids. With 2 bases removed from V and 5 bases from J, the gap between germline ends came to 13 bases. In DNA form, the CDR3 reads TGTGCCAGCAGTTACGGGGGGGCACGAAACAATGAGCAGTTCTTC. This codes for CASSYGGARNNEQFF.

The chain has TRBV27 and TRBJ2-1; the D gene is possibly TRBD1 (5 bases). The CDR3 length is 16 residues. Trimming took off 6 bases at V and 0 bases at J, with 15 bases between the two ends. CDR1 and CDR2 from the germline V gene are MNHEY and SMNVEV (reference sequence). CDR3 loop: CASSPTPQGSYNEQFF. Here the CDR3 DNA reads TGTGCCAGCAGCCCCACCCCGCAGGGCTCCTACAATGAGCAGTTCTTC.

The chain joins TRBV19 to TRBJ1-2, with 7 bases aligning to TRBD1. Trimming took 5 bases from V and 6 from J; bases not matched to a gene: 12. CDR1 LNHDA and CDR2 SQIVND come from the germline V gene (reference sequence). The CDR3 contains 15 residues. The CDR3 DNA is TGTGCCAGTAGTGTTGCGGGACAGCTGAGTGATGGCTACACCTTC. It specifies CASSVAGQLSDGYTF.

This chain uses TRBV10-3 with TRBJ1-3; no reliable D call. Germline CDR1 reads ENHRY; CDR2 reads SYGVKD. V dropped 2 bases and J dropped 8 bases, with 4 bases sitting between them. This CDR3 is 11 amino acids long. The CDR3 bases are TGTGCCATCAGTGAGGAGGACACCATATATTTT. Residues: CAISEEDTIYF.